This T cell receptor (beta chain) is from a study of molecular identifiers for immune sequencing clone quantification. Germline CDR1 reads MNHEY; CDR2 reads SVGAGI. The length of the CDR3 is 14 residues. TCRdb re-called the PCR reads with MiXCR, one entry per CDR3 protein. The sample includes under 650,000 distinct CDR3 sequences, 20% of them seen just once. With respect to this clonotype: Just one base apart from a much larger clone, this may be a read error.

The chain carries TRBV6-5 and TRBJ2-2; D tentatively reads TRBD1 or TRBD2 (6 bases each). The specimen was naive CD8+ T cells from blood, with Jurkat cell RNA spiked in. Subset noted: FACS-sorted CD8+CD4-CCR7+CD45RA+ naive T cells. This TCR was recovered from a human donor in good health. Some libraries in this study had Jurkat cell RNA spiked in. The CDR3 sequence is CASSGGPETGKLFF. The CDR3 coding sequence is TGTGCCAGCTCTGGGGGGCCGGAGACCGGGAAGCTGTTTTTT.